The clone carrying this T cell receptor beta chain was counted only a few times. Antigen unknown. The data are from a study of blood T cells in healthy people across ages. Study summary: Capture by template switching was about one barcoded beta molecule per two T cells.

Trimming removed 2 bases at V and 0 bases at J, with 6 bases between. In germline, CDR1 is SGHRS, CDR2 YFSETQ. This CDR3 spans 13 amino acids. The authors ran a second PCR of roughly 6 to 11 cycles using a sample-barcoded 5' primer and a J-beta primer mix. TCRdb reanalysed the 5' RACE reads using MiXCR and keeps one entry per CDR3 protein. The sample has 600,000 to 800,000 distinct CDR3 sequences, under 25% seen once. Caucasian, healthy and from Russia, the donors were aged between 6 and 90. Overall study findings and caveats: TCR beta diversity, measured per million T cells, fell in a roughly linear way with age. Possibly confounding the expanded clonotype changes was the fact that donor CMV status was unknown.

The rearrangement uses TRBV5-1 and TRBJ2-7; no clear D gene. Sequenced material: blood. This clonotype originated in a man between 65 and 85 years old in good health. This CDR3 is CASSFLVSYEQYF. The CDR3 DNA sequence: TGCGCCAGCAGCTTTTTGGTCTCCTACGAGCAGTACTTC.